This passage covers 21 T cell receptor beta chains from one sample sequenced in a study of shared clonotypes between healthy human individuals. Clones were read by immunoSEQ multiplex PCR, and TCRdb kept only the in-frame ones, dropping some. The sample consists of 700,000 or so clones, 72% of them appearing once. Sequenced material: memory CD4+ T cells sorted from blood. Stated subset: CD45RA-negative fraction. The origin of the receptors is a woman younger than 45 in good health.

There are a few counts of this clone. This chain uses TRBV11-2 with TRBJ2-7, with a possible D match to TRBD2 (6 bases). This CDR3 is built from 13 residues. The ends were cut back, 6 bases at V and 4 bases at J, with 13 bases in the middle. Per germline, CDR1 SGHAT and CDR2 FQNNGV. CDR3 sequence reads: CASRRGRGYEQYF. The CDR3 bases are TGTGCCAGCAGACGCGGACGGGGGTACGAGCAGTACTTC.

The rearrangement links TRBV14 to TRBJ2-5; no clear D gene. Between the trimmed V and J ends, which lost 0 bases and 8 bases, there was a span of 4 bases. Germline values: CDR1 SGHDN, CDR2 FVKESK. The CDR3 extends over 11 amino acids. The CDR3 sequence: CASSQDRTQYF. The CDR3 nucleotides are TGTGCCAGCAGCCAAGACAGAACCCAGTACTTC.

This rearrangement joins TRBV30 to TRBJ2-7, with 8 bases aligning to TRBD1. The CDR3 consists of 14 residues. J was trimmed by 0 bases and V by 2 bases; bases with no gene match: 3. Germline CDR1 and CDR2: GTSNPN and SVGIG (reference sequence). The CDR3 protein is CAWSRTGPSYEQYF. CDR3 nucleotides: TGTGCCTGGAGTCGGACAGGGCCCTCCTACGAGCAGTACTTC.

The rearrangement uses TRBV2 and TRBJ2-5, with D hard to call. The CDR3 is 14 residues long. CDR1 and CDR2 (germline): SNHLY, FYNNEI. V lost 7 bases and J lost 4, with 16 bases in between. The CDR3 DNA follows: TGTGCCAGCATATCAGTGAGTTCCCGAGAGACCCAGTACTTC. Amino acids: CASISVSSRETQYF. Supplemented by reference TRBV2 and TRBJ2-5, the full variable domain reads EPEVTQTPSHQVTQMGQEVILRCVPISNHLYFYWYRQILGQKVEFLVSFYNNEISEKSEIFDDQFSVERPDGSNFTLKIRSTKLEDSAMYFCASISVSSRETQYFGPGTRLLVL.

This clone was observed a single time. This rearrangement joins TRBV10-3 to TRBJ2-7, with D perhaps TRBD1 (5 bases). Germline V gene data show CDR1 as ENHRY and CDR2 as SYGVKD. V was pared by 4 bases and J by 4 bases, with 8 bases between. The CDR3 loop spans 12 amino acids. CDR3 in DNA: TGTGCCATCAGTGGAGACAGTTACGAGCAGTACTTC. Amino acid sequence: CAISGDSYEQYF.

The gene calls are TRBV29-1 and TRBJ2-7, with D possibly matching TRBD1 (5 bases). V lost 7 bases and J 1 base, leaving 17 bases between the germline ends. The germline gives CDR1 SQVTM, CDR2 ANQGSEA. The CDR3 is 14 amino acids. The CDR3 nucleotides read TGCAGCGGCGTCCTAGGGGCGCCGTCCTACGAGCAGTACTTC. Residues: CSGVLGAPSYEQYF.

There are many counts of this clone. The V gene is TRBV5-6, the J gene TRBJ2-5, with 7 positions matching TRBD1. Germline loops: CDR1 SGHDT, CDR2 YYEEEE. Germline trimming cut 4 bases from V and 5 bases from J; bases unmatched to any gene: 11. The CDR3 is 15 residues long. CDR3 coding DNA: TGTGCCAGCAGCCGCACAGGGGTTAGGTTGGAGACCCAGTACTTC. This gives the protein CASSRTGVRLETQYF.

The J gene is TRBJ2-7, the V gene TRBV15; D is possibly TRBD1 (5 bases). CDR1 and CDR2 (germline): LNHNV, YYDKDF (reference sequence). This CDR3 comprises 13 residues. Trimming took 5 bases from V and 4 from J, leaving 12 bases between them. CDR3 sequence: CATSLVGEYEQYF. CDR3 coding DNA: TGTGCCACCAGCTTAGTAGGGGAATACGAGCAGTACTTC.

There are a few counts of this clone. The chain recombines TRBV5-6 with TRBJ1-3; D remains ambiguous. This CDR3 has 14 amino acids. CDR1 and CDR2 from the germline V gene are SGHDT and YYEEEE. With 4 bases removed from V and 4 bases from J, the gap between germline ends came to 12 bases. The DNA of the CDR3 is TGTGCCAGCAGCCGAACCTTCTCAGGAAACACCATATATTTT. It translates to CASSRTFSGNTIYF.

The chain uses TRBV11-2 and TRBJ1-2, with 8 bases matching TRBD1. V was pared by 5 bases and J by 14 bases, with 16 bases of the junction left unmatched. CDR1 and CDR2 (germline): SGHAT, FQNNGV. CDR3 length: 14 amino acids. The CDR3 bases are TGTGCCAGCAGCCCTCAGGGGGCCAGGCCGTTAAGAACCTTC. Encoded protein: CASSPQGARPLRTF.

The rearrangement joins TRBV18 to TRBJ2-5; no clear D gene. Trimming took off 6 bases at V and 1 base at J, with 15 bases between the two ends. The CDR3 loop spans 15 amino acids. CDR1 is KGHSH and CDR2 is LQKENI in the germline V gene. CDR3: CASSSFFAAQETQYF. Written as DNA, the CDR3 is TGTGCCAGCTCTTCCTTCTTCGCAGCCCAAGAGACCCAGTACTTC.

The chain joins TRBV30 to TRBJ1-2; TRBD1 is a possible D gene (6 bases). V shed 4 bases and J shed 6 bases, with 15 bases lying between them. Germline V gene data show CDR1 as GTSNPN and CDR2 as SVGIG (reference sequence). CDR3 length: 13 amino acids. The CDR3 loop is CAWTVWRGDGYTF. CDR3 in DNA: TGTGCCTGGACCGTCTGGAGGGGGGATGGCTACACCTTC.

The chain combines TRBV30 with TRBJ2-1; D is perhaps TRBD2 (7 bases). Germline CDR1 is GTSNPN and CDR2 is SVGIG (reference sequence). This CDR3 comprises 15 residues. V gave up 3 bases and J gave up 3 bases, with 15 bases separating them. Here the CDR3 reads CAWRPGGRYYNEQFF. DNA for the CDR3: TGTGCCTGGAGGCCGGGGGGCCGCTACTACAATGAGCAGTTCTTC. Together with reference TRBV30 and TRBJ2-1, the CDR3 gives the full variable domain: SQTIHQWPATLVQPVGSPLSLECTVEGTSNPNLYWYRQAAGRGLQLLFYSVGIGQISSEVPQNLSASRPQDRQFILSSKKLLLSDSGFYLCAWRPGGRYYNEQFFGPGTRLTVL.

The chain is built from TRBV6-6 and TRBJ2-7; D possibly corresponds to TRBD2 (5 bases). This CDR3 is built from 14 residues. Germline CDR1 is MNHNY and CDR2 is SVGAGI (reference sequence). Between the trimmed V and J ends, which lost 4 bases and 3 bases, there was a span of 13 bases. The CDR3 nucleotides are TGTGCCAGCAGTTTAGGTTTAGCGCTCTACGAGCAGTACTTC. Translation gives CASSLGLALYEQYF.

A few counts support this clone. This chain uses TRBV11-2 with TRBJ2-3, with D perhaps TRBD1 or TRBD2 (5 bases each). The CDR3 consists of 15 residues. Trimming took off 1 base at V and 4 bases at J, with 12 bases between the two ends. Germline V gene data show CDR1 as SGHAT and CDR2 as FQNNGV. The CDR3 DNA reads as TGTGCCAGCAGCTTAGGAACGCGAGGGGCAGATACGCAGTATTTT. It specifies CASSLGTRGADTQYF.

There are a few counts of this clone. The gene calls are TRBV7-9 and TRBJ2-7; 7 bases line up with TRBD2. The V gene's germline CDR1 is SEHNR and CDR2 FQNEAQ (reference sequence). V was pared by 5 bases and J by 7 bases, with 2 bases of the junction left unmatched. CDR3 length: 11 residues. DNA of the CDR3: TGTGCCAGCAGCCCGGGGGGTGAGCAGTACTTC. Translation gives CASSPGGEQYF.

The chain carries TRBV2 and TRBJ1-2; D gene uncertain. The CDR3 has 12 residues. The germline V gene encodes CDR1 SNHLY and CDR2 FYNNEI. V lost 1 base, J lost 7 bases, and 7 bases lay in between. The CDR3 DNA is TGTGCCAGCAGTGAAGGGGTTCCTGGCTACACCTTC. Protein product: CASSEGVPGYTF.

This chain joins TRBV5-1 and TRBJ2-5; 9 bases line up with TRBD2. The CDR3 contains 15 residues. CDR1 and CDR2 from the germline V gene are SGHRS and YFSETQ. The J segment lost 1 base and the V segment lost 3 bases, leaving 4 bases of the junction unmatched. As DNA, the CDR3 is TGCGCCAGCAGCTCACTAGCGGGCCTCCAAGAGACCCAGTACTTC. It specifies CASSSLAGLQETQYF. Complete variable domain (other parts from reference TRBV5-1 and TRBJ2-5): KAGVTQTPRYLIKTRGQQVTLSCSPISGHRSVSWYQQTPGQGLQFLFEYFSETQRNKGNFPGRFSGRQFSNSRSEMNVSTLELGDSALYLCASSSLAGLQETQYFGPGTRLLVL.

The chain links TRBV10-3 to TRBJ1-1; TRBD1 aligns across 12 bases. The CDR3 contains 14 residues. Germline trimming cut 3 bases from V and 6 bases from J; bases unmatched to any gene: 2. Germline loops: CDR1 ENHRY, CDR2 SYGVKD. CDR3 in amino acids: CAISDRDRGPEAFF. In DNA form, the CDR3 reads TGTGCCATCAGTGATCGGGACAGGGGGCCTGAAGCTTTCTTT.

The chain has TRBV25-1 and TRBJ2-1, with TRBD2 matching over 9 bases. The CDR3 is made up of 16 amino acids. Germline-derived CDR1 and CDR2 are MGHDK and SYGVNS. V dropped 8 bases and J dropped 5; count of bases not matched to a gene: 13. CDR3 in amino acids: CASESGGSGSHNEQFF. In nucleotides, the CDR3 is TGTGCCAGCGAATCGGGCGGTAGCGGGAGCCACAATGAGCAGTTCTTC.

The chain joins TRBV10-1 to TRBJ2-7; the D is unclear. CDR1 is WNHNN and CDR2 is SYGVQD in the germline V gene (reference sequence). V lost 5 bases and J lost 3, with 5 bases in between. CDR3 length equals 11 residues. The CDR3 loop is CASSKGYEQYF. The CDR3 nucleotides read TGCGCCAGCAGTAAGGGCTACGAGCAGTACTTC.